This entry concerns a single T cell receptor beta chain. No antigen is known for it. The CDR3 has 16 amino acids. CDR1 and CDR2 (germline): SGHRS, YFSETQ. V dropped 0 bases and J dropped 0 bases, with 11 bases sitting between them. The PCR made use of 60 Vbeta and 13 Jbeta primers. The protocol was immunoSEQ multiplex PCR, while the TCRdb copy is restricted to in-frame clones and leaves out a portion. The table has 100,000 or so clones, around 74% seen once. The data belong to a study of cytomegalovirus exposure and HLA in healthy donors. General study points: The classifier reportedly diagnosed cytomegalovirus status with high sensitivity and specificity. With DRB1 most and HLA-C fewest, TCR association rates differed between HLA loci in a later analysis. A list of approximately 160 TCR beta chains associated with cytomegalovirus was given. The Asian-associated ancestry cluster reportedly had fewer N-insertions than the 666-donor mean in a later analysis.

Sequencing input: PBMCs. This clonotype was sampled from a man in his forties or fifties in good health and CMV-seronegative. The rearrangement links TRBV5-1 to TRBJ2-3; TRBD1 might be the D (6 bases). The CDR3: CASSLVGGSSTDTQYF. The CDR3 nucleotides read TGCGCCAGCAGCTTGGTAGGGGGTAGCAGCACAGATACGCAGTATTTT.